The 6 T cell receptor beta chains reported below all come from one sample, sequenced in a study of early T cells in non-severe SARS-CoV-2 infection. TCRdb processed the 5' RACE reads anew with MiXCR; each CDR3 protein has one entry. The table shows tens of thousands of distinct CDR3 sequences, with over 10% occurring only once. The sequencing input was whole blood. These receptor sequences come from an adult who was a healthcare worker with PCR-confirmed SARS-CoV-2 infection or an uninfected control (not recorded which).

This clonotype was seen more than once but under ten times. V usage is TRBV28 and J usage is TRBJ2-7, with 10 bases aligning to TRBD1. Trimming removed 7 bases from V and 6 bases from J; junction bases left unmatched: 12. The germline CDR1 and CDR2 sequences are MDHEN and SYDVKM. The CDR3 covers 15 residues. CDR3 coding DNA: TGTGCCAGCATCCAGTCTGGGACAGGGGTAAGCGAGCAGTACTTC. Amino acid sequence: CASIQSGTGVSEQYF.

This clonotype was observed at least ten times. The V gene is TRBV25-1, the J gene TRBJ2-5, with 11 positions matching TRBD2. CDR1 is MGHDK and CDR2 is SYGVNS in the germline V gene. After removal of 6 bases from V and 4 bases from J, the junction contained 13 bases not matched to a gene. The CDR3 is 17 amino acids. In DNA, the CDR3 is TGTGCCAGCAGCATGGGCCTAGGGCTAGCGGGAGGAGAGACCCAGTACTTC. As protein: CASSMGLGLAGGETQYF.

V is TRBV3-1 and J is TRBJ2-7; D is perhaps TRBD1 (5 bases). This CDR3 has 13 residues. The V gene's germline CDR1 is LGHDT and CDR2 YNNKEL (reference sequence). V dropped 5 bases and J dropped 6 bases, with 14 bases sitting between them. The CDR3 sequence is CASSLIPQGEQYF. The CDR3 DNA reads TGTGCCAGCAGCTTGATCCCCCAGGGCGAGCAGTACTTC.

CDR3 nucleotides: TGTGCCAGCAGCTTAGTATTGGGTAGCACTGAAGCTTTCTTT. It specifies CASSLVLGSTEAFF. The chain recombines TRBV7-9 with TRBJ1-1; no clear D. Germline assignment: CDR1 SEHNR and CDR2 FQNEAQ (reference sequence). This CDR3 has 14 residues. Trimming left V 1 base short and J 4 bases short, with 10 bases between.

This clonotype has only a few counts. The chain employs TRBV9 and TRBJ2-5, with D possibly called TRBD1 or TRBD2 (5 bases each). Germline V CDR1 and CDR2: SGDLS, YYNGEE. V lost 3 bases and J 5 bases, leaving 17 bases between the germline ends. This CDR3 contains 15 residues. The CDR3 DNA is TGTGCCAGCAGCGCCGCCGGGACCAGCCTCGAGACCCAGTACTTC. The encoded protein is CASSAAGTSLETQYF. Full variable domain (remainder filled in from reference TRBV9 and TRBJ2-5): DSGVTQTPKHLITATGQRVTLRCSPRSGDLSVYWYQQSLDQGLQFLIQYYNGEERAKGNILERFSAQQFPDLHSELNLSSLELGDSALYFCASSAAGTSLETQYFGPGTRLLVL.

The rearrangement joins TRBV28 to TRBJ2-1; tentatively, D is TRBD1 (6 bases). V dropped 6 bases and J dropped 5 bases, with 17 bases sitting between them. The germline V gene has CDR1 MDHEN and CDR2 SYDVKM. This CDR3 region has 15 residues. The DNA for the CDR3 is TGTGCCAGCAGCGCCTTTGACAGGTTGAACAATGAGCAGTTCTTC. Protein: CASSAFDRLNNEQFF.